This T cell receptor beta chain came from a study of blood T cell repertoires in COVID-19 (dated by TCRdb to 2018 to 2020). Regarding the research as a whole: Samples from collaborators originated in the United States, Italy and Spain and spanned both the acute and convalescent phases of COVID-19. The prospective study material was composed of cDNA or gDNA derived from T cells, B-cell-depleted T cells, or PBMCs. Deeply sampled blood TCRbeta repertoires from subjects exposed to, actively infected with, or recovered from COVID-19 were included in the dataset. A freely available public database, intended as a resource for researchers studying the immune response to SARS-CoV-2, is where the repertoires were released. Samples came from the ongoing ImmuneRACE study (first 160 participants) plus 1,254 subjects from 6 global collaborators. A de-identified subject ID, COVID-19 status, age in years and sex were almost always included in the sample metadata. Where available, HLA class I and class II types were obtained from metadata supplied by the sample provider rather than from assay-based typing. The investigation overall reported the following: The quantity of clinical and demographic metadata differed by source and by participant and was supplied without curation.

Regarding this clone: Its antigen is not yet known. One base away there is no much larger clone; base qualities are not given.

Whole blood was collected in K2EDTA tubes by collaborating institutions according to the institutions' own protocols. Collaborator samples were shipped for TCRbeta analysis as frozen whole blood, isolated PBMCs, or DNA extracted from either sample type. TCRbeta CDR3 regions were amplified from genomic DNA using the immunoSEQ Assay, a bias-controlled multiplex PCR. Under the source paper's analysis protocol: The number of nucleated cells in each sample was estimated by amplification of reference gene primers within the assay. To quantify the absolute abundance of each unique TCRbeta CDR3 rearrangement, sequence reads were collapsed and filtered. For each sample, productive Simpson clonality was calculated as the square root of Simpson's diversity index across productive rearrangements. Held by TCRdb, this immuneACCESS table contains in-frame sequences only and omits some clones. Under half of the omission traces to an unresolved V gene where checked; the cause of the rest is unknown. For V, J and clone size, that table is used; D and trimming come from the DNA. Present in this sample are under 85,000 clones, 80% to 90% of which were seen just once. The biggest ten clones account for approximately 39% of the sample.

The CDR3 holds 15 amino acids from the cysteine to the phenylalanine. Only CDR3 DNA remains: 45 bases, in frame from the first base. Deletion took 5 bases off V and 0 bases off J, with a span of 11 bases between the germline ends. As encoded in the germline V gene (reference sequence), CDR1 is MNHEY while CDR2 is SMNVEV. The chain links TRBV27 with TRBJ2-1; no D gene is confidently identified. The TCR sequence derives from a man of 80 years or more with active or convalescent COVID-19. Specimen: peripheral blood. CDR3 sequence: CASSPPDSSYNEQFF. At the DNA level, the sequence is TGTGCCAGCAGTCCGCCCGATAGCTCCTACAATGAGCAGTTCTTC.